This T cell receptor (beta chain) derives from a study of neurological immune-mediated disorders. This clonotype has ten or more counts. The unsorted libraries were generated from a total of 2 million PBMCs, which had been stored in RNAlater at -80 C. The CDR3 has 16 amino acids. V dropped 0 bases and J dropped 4; count of bases not matched to a gene: 4. Germline CDR1 reads LGHDT; CDR2 reads YNNKEL (reference sequence). Each CDR3 protein is one row after TCRdb ran MiXCR on the 5' RACE reads. The data show tens of thousands of distinct CDR3 sequences, over 9.5% seen once. This clonotype was obtained from a female donor in good health. Sequenced input: PBMCs. The chain is built from TRBV3-1 and TRBJ1-5; TRBD1 matches at 9 bases. CDR3 amino acids: CASSQEVGQGNQPQHF. CDR3 sequence (DNA): TGTGCCAGCAGCCAAGAGGTAGGACAGGGGAATCAGCCCCAGCATTTT.